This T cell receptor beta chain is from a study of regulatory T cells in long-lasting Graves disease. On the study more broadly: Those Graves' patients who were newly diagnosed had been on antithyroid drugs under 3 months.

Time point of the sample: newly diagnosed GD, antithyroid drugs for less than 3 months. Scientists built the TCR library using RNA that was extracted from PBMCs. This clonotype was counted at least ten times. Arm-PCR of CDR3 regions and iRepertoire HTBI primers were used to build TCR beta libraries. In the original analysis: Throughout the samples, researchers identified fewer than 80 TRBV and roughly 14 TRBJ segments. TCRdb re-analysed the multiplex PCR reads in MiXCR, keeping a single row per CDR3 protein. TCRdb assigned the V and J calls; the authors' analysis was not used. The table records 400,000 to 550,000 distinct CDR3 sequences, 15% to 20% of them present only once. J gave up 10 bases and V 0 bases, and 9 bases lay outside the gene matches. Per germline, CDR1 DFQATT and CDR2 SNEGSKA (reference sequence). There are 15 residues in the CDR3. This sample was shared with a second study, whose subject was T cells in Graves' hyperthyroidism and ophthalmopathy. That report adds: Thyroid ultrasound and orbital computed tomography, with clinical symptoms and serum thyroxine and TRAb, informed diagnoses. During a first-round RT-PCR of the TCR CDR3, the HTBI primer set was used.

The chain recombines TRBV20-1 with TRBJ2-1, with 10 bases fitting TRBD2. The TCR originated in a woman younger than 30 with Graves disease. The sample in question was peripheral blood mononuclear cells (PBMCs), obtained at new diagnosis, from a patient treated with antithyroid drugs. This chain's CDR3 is CSARDLSGRAREQFF. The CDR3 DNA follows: TGCAGTGCTAGAGATCTCAGCGGGAGGGCCCGGGAGCAGTTCTTC.